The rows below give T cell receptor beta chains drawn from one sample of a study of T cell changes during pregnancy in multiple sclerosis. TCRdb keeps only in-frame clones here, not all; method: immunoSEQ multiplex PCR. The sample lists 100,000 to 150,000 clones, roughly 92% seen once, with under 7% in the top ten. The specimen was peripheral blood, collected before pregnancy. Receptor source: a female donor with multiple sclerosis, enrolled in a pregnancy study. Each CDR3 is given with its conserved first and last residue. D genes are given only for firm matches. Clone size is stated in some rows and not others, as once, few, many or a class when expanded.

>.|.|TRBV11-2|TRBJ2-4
CASSPLGTGVSKNIQYF
TGTGCCAGCAGCCCCCTCGGAACGGGGGTCAGCAAAAACATTCAGTACTTC
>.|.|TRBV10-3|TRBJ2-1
CAISEFRGGNEQFF
TGTGCCATCAGTGAGTTTAGGGGGGGAAATGAGCAGTTCTTC
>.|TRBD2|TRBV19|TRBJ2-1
CASSIKSGLAGSYNEQFF
TGTGCCAGTAGTATCAAGTCGGGACTAGCGGGGTCCTACAATGAGCAGTTCTTC
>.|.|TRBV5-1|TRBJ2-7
CASSVDSYEQYF
TGCGCCAGCAGCGTGGACAGCTACGAGCAGTACTTC
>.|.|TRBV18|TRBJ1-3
CASSPSGGSSGNTIYF
TGTGCCAGCTCACCATCAGGCGGGAGCTCTGGAAACACCATATATTTT
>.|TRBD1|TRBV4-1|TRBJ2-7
CASSQAPGQVYEQYF
TGCGCCAGCAGCCAAGCTCCGGGACAGGTCTACGAGCAGTACTTC
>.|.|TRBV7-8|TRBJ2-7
CASSTGTPSWEQYF
TGTGCCAGCAGCACCGGGACTCCTTCTTGGGAGCAGTACTTC
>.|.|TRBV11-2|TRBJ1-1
CASSLQTGNTEAFF
TGTGCCAGCAGCTTACAGACAGGGAACACTGAAGCTTTCTTT
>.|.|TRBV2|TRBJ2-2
CASITAANTGELFF
TGTGCCAGCATTACAGCAGCGAACACCGGGGAGCTGTTTTTT
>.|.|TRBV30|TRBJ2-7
CAWRDSYEQYF
TGTGCCTGGAGGGACAGTTACGAGCAGTACTTC
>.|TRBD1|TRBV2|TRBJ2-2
CASSERTGGTGELFF
TGTGCCAGCAGTGAGCGGACAGGGGGCACCGGGGAGCTGTTTTTT
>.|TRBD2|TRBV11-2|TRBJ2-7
CASSRGGGGPYEQYF
TGTGCCAGCAGCCGGGGGGGTGGGGGGCCCTACGAGCAGTACTTC
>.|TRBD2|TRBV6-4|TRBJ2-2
CASSAGPGGGELFF
TGTGCCAGCAGTGCTGGGCCGGGAGGCGGGGAGCTGTTTTTT
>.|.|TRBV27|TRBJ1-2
CASSLSPQGQNYGYTF
TGTGCCAGCAGTTTAAGTCCCCAGGGGCAGAACTATGGCTACACCTTC
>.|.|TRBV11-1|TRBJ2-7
CASSRTGPEGEQYF
TGTGCCAGCAGCCGCACAGGGCCTGAGGGTGAGCAGTACTTC
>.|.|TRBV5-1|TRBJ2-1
CASSHRWSGEDNEQFF
TGCGCCAGCAGCCACCGGTGGTCGGGGGAAGACAATGAGCAGTTCTTC
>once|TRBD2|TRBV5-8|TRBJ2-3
CASSTSGSRTQYF
TGTGCCAGCAGCACTAGCGGGAGTCGTACGCAGTATTTT
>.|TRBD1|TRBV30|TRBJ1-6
CAWSPTGGSYNSPLHF
TGTGCCTGGAGTCCAACAGGGGGCTCCTATAATTCACCCCTCCACTTT
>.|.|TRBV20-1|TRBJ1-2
CSASLGGYTF
TGCAGTGCTTCCCTAGGTGGCTACACCTTC
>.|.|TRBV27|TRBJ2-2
CASSASGAANTGELFF
TGTGCCAGCAGTGCGTCAGGGGCAGCGAACACCGGGGAGCTGTTTTTT
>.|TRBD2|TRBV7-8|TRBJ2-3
CASSSRGGPKLTDTQYF
TGTGCCAGCAGCTCCCGGGGGGGACCGAAACTCACAGATACGCAGTATTTT
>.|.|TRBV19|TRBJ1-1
CASTKGSRMNTEAFF
TGTGCCAGTACCAAAGGGAGCAGGATGAACACTGAAGCTTTCTTT
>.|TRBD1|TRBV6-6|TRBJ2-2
CASSYNRQGARELFF
TGTGCCAGCAGTTACAACCGACAGGGGGCGAGGGAGCTGTTTTTT
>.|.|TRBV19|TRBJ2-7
CASSIFTGGAEQYF
TGTGCCAGTAGTATCTTCACCGGGGGAGCCGAGCAGTACTTC
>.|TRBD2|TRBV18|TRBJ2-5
CASSPTSGAQETQYF
TGTGCCAGCTCACCGACTAGCGGGGCGCAAGAGACCCAGTACTTC
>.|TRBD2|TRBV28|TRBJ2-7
CASITSGGASYEQYF
TGTGCCAGCATCACTAGCGGGGGGGCGTCCTACGAGCAGTACTTC
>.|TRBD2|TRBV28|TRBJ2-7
CASTGGRAIYEQYF
TGTGCCAGCACTGGCGGGAGAGCGATCTACGAGCAGTACTTC
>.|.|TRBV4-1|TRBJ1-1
CASSLTGRTEAFF
TGCGCCAGCAGCCTTACAGGGCGAACTGAAGCTTTCTTT
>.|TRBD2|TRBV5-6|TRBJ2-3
CASSGGLAGGLSTDTQYF
TGTGCCAGCAGCGGGGGACTAGCGGGAGGTCTATCGACAGATACGCAGTATTTT
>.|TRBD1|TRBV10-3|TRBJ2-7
CAISQGPLYEQYF
TGTGCCATTTCACAGGGGCCTCTATACGAGCAGTACTTC
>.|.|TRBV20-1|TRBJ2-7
CSASSGPKQYF
TGCAGTGCTAGTTCAGGGCCCAAGCAGTACTTC
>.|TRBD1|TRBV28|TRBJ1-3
CASSLLQGPGNTIYF
TGTGCCAGCAGTTTATTACAGGGGCCTGGAAACACCATATATTTT
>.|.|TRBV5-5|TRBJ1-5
CASSPLEGAQPQHF
TGTGCCAGCAGCCCCTTGGAAGGGGCACAGCCCCAGCATTTT
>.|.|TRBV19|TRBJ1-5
CASSIAGRSNQPQHF
TGTGCCAGTAGTATTGCAGGGCGAAGCAATCAGCCCCAGCATTTT
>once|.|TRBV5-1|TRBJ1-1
CASSLPGGPSTEAFF
TGCGCCAGCAGCTTGCCGGGGGGCCCCTCAACTGAAGCTTTCTTT
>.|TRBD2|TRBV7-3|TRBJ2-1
CASSLGLAGYEQFF
TGTGCCAGCAGCTTAGGGCTAGCGGGATACGAGCAGTTCTTC
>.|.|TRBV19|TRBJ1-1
CASSGGQLNTEAFF
TGTGCCAGTAGCGGGGGGCAGCTAAACACTGAAGCTTTCTTT
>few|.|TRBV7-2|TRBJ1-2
CASSLVLSPYGYTF
TGTGCCAGCAGCTTAGTTTTATCTCCGTATGGCTACACCTTC
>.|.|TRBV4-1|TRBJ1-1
CASSLTGDTEAFF
TGCGCCAGCAGCCTAACAGGAGATACTGAAGCTTTCTTT
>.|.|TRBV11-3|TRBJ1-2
CASSGDGQKYGYTF
TGTGCCAGCAGCGGAGACGGACAGAAGTATGGCTACACCTTC
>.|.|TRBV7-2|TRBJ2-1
CASSRGPGTYNEQFF
TGTGCCAGCAGCCGAGGGCCGGGGACCTACAATGAGCAGTTCTTC
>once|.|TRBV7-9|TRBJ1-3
CASSFGPSDGNTIYF
TGTGCCAGCAGCTTTGGGCCCTCCGACGGAAACACCATATATTTT
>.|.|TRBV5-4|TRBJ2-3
CASSNPEKDTQYF
TGTGCCAGTTCGAACCCCGAGAAAGATACGCAGTATTTT
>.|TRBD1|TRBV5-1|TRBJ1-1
CASSFSTGSSVEAFF
TGCGCCAGCAGCTTCTCGACAGGGAGCTCCGTTGAAGCTTTCTTT
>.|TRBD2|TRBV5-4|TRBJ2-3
CASSFSPLAGDADTQYF
TGTGCCAGCAGCTTCAGCCCGCTAGCGGGAGATGCAGATACGCAGTATTTT
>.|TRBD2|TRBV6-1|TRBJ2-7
CASTSGGSLRYEQYF
TGTGCCAGCACTAGCGGGGGCTCCCTTCGTTACGAGCAGTACTTC
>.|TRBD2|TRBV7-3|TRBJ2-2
CASSPVPLAGGPGELFF
TGTGCCAGCAGCCCGGTCCCCCTAGCGGGGGGGCCAGGGGAGCTGTTTTTT
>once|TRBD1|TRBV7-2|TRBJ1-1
CASSLRQGNTEAFF
TGTGCCAGCAGCTTAAGACAGGGGAACACTGAAGCTTTCTTT
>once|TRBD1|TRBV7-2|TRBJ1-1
CASSFDRAIVNTEAFF
TGTGCCAGCAGCTTCGACAGGGCAATAGTGAACACTGAAGCTTTCTTT
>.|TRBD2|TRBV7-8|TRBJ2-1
CASSRGESYNEQFF
TGTGCCAGCAGCCGGGGGGAGTCCTACAATGAGCAGTTCTTC
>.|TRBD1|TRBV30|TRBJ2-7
CAWNQDRGLGEQYF
TGTGCCTGGAACCAGGACAGGGGGCTAGGTGAGCAGTACTTC
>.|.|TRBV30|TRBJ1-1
CAWSLSLNTEAFF
TGTGCCTGGAGCCTATCACTGAACACTGAAGCTTTCTTT
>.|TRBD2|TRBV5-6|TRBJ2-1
CASSLALELAGGNEQFF
TGTGCCAGCAGCTTGGCCTTGGAACTAGCGGGGGGCAATGAGCAGTTCTTC
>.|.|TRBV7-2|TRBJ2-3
CATSGNLSTDTQYF
TGTGCCACCTCAGGGAACCTTAGCACAGATACGCAGTATTTT